This T cell receptor (beta chain) was identified in a study of metastatic and nonmetastatic thyroid tumors. The wider study: The comparison covered peripheral blood and tumor or nodule tissue in malignant and benign thyroid patients. Study outcomes and limitations: Reportedly, malignant thyroid tumors had significantly higher TCR beta diversity than benign nodules, in blood and tumor.

In its sample, this clone was seen many times. Its cognate antigen is unknown. Thyroid surgery was performed in patients who had received no treatment beforehand. How the authors handled the data: CDR3 differences across clinicopathological groups were used to build a distant-metastasis classifier for papillary thyroid cancer. MiXCR re-clonotyped the PCR reads for TCRdb. These V and J calls are TCRdb output, not the study's own analysis. The profile shows 40,000 to 45,000 clones, approximately 16% of them singletons. The V end was cut by 7 bases, the J end by 3 bases, with 9 bases between. The CDR3 loop spans 12 amino acids. Germline V gene sequence: CDR1 ENHRY, CDR2 SYGVKD.

This receptor was obtained from a female donor with papillary thyroid cancer or a benign thyroid nodule (not recorded which). Some clones in this sample may be carry-over from other donors' samples. The V call is TRBV10-3, the J call TRBJ1-1; D gene ambiguous. What was sequenced was blood. DNA of the CDR3: TGTGCCATCAAGAGGGTGGACACTGAAGCTTTCTTT. Translated, it gives CAIKRVDTEAFF.